This T cell receptor (beta chain) was observed in a study of naive and memory T cell subsets. Findings of the study overall: TCR transcript changes with activation or differentiation may affect this RNA method.

The SP2 primer and nested alpha and beta constant region primers amplified ligated cDNA in four rounds. Blood and skin TCR RNA was reverse transcribed with alpha and beta constant primers. One entry per CDR3 protein, called by TCRdb with MiXCR from the 5' RACE reads. The sample lists over 45,000 distinct CDR3 sequences, 6% to 8.5% occurring once. TCR cDNA received a 3' ligated oligonucleotide that carried a UMI. Whole blood, 2.5 ml, came from adult healthy volunteers. Unsorted total RNA, roughly 1 to 1,100 ng, was DNase treated before reverse transcription. This clonotype was observed at least ten times. As yet, its antigen is unknown. This clonotype was obtained from a female donor in good health.

This chain's CDR3 is CASRRRGGADTQYF. CDR3 DNA: TGTGCCAGCAGAAGACGGGGGGGCGCAGATACGCAGTATTTT. The J gene is TRBJ2-3, the V gene TRBV28, with TRBD2 matching over 8 bases. The V and J ends lost 6 bases and 4 bases, in that order; junction bases with no gene match: 6. Germline loops: CDR1 MDHEN, CDR2 SYDVKM. The CDR3 is 14 residues long.